This T cell receptor beta chain derives from a study of shared clonotypes between healthy human individuals. Generated by immunoSEQ multiplex PCR, the TCRdb table keeps only in-frame clones and is missing some. The data hold around 940,000 clones, with approximately 80% observed a single time. The V gene end was trimmed by 4 bases and the J gene end by 8 bases; junction bases not matched to a gene: 8. Germline assignment: CDR1 SGHRS and CDR2 YFSETQ. This CDR3 has 15 amino acids. Sequencing input: memory CD4+ T cells sorted from blood. This sample's subset: CD45RA-negative fraction. V and J are TRBV5-1 and TRBJ2-1, with 11 nucleotides matching TRBD2. This receptor was identified in a man younger than 35 in good health. The CDR3: CASSPGTSGLDEQFF. CDR3 sequence (DNA): TGCGCCAGCAGCCCCGGGACTAGCGGCTTGGATGAGCAGTTCTTC.